This TCR beta chain was documented in a study of vaccination and CD4 T cells after COVID-19. Study in general: A median of around 70 days (range 14 to 241) separated dose two from the taking of post-vaccine samples.

Once obtained from cultured CD4+ T cells, the DNA was sequenced using the Oncomine TCR Beta short-read assay. TCRdb analysed the PCR reads with MiXCR anew, one entry per CDR3 protein. The sample shows 10,000 to 15,000 distinct CDR3 sequences, about 56% of them seen only once. Trimming removed 6 bases from V and 8 bases from J; junction bases left unmatched: 7. The CDR3 runs 14 residues. Indicated treatment: roughly 11-day PBMC culture with coronavirus spike peptide pools or control peptides (ViraFEST assay). Concerning this clonotype: Its antigen remains unknown.

The material sequenced was CD4+ T cells from blood, cultured in vitro. This rearrangement joins TRBV12-3 or TRBV12-4 to TRBJ1-6; 7 bases agree with TRBD1. This clonotype was obtained from a human donor who had recovered from COVID-19. The CDR3 sequence is CASSTTGRDSPLHF. CDR3 bases: TGTGCCAGCAGCACGACAGGGAGGGATTCACCCCTCCACTTT.